This T cell receptor (beta chain) was identified in a study of T cell responses to AZD1222 COVID-19 vaccine. The CDR3 loop spans 14 amino acids. The germline CDR1 and CDR2 sequences are MNHEY and SMNVEV (reference sequence). The J segment lost 8 bases and the V segment lost 6 bases, leaving 5 bases of the junction unmatched. This clone was detected once. Produced via immunoSEQ multiplex PCR; TCRdb's table is partial and in-frame only. This table has roughly 110,000 clones, 90% appearing once. The specimen was peripheral blood, collected 28 days after the second AZD1222 dose. This sequence joins TRBV27 and TRBJ1-4, with 11 bases identical to TRBD1. The TCR originated in an adult who received the AZD1222 COVID-19 vaccine. The CDR3 nucleotides are TGTGCCAGCAGCGCAGGGACAGGGGGAGAAAAACTGTTTTTT. Protein product: CASSAGTGGEKLFF.